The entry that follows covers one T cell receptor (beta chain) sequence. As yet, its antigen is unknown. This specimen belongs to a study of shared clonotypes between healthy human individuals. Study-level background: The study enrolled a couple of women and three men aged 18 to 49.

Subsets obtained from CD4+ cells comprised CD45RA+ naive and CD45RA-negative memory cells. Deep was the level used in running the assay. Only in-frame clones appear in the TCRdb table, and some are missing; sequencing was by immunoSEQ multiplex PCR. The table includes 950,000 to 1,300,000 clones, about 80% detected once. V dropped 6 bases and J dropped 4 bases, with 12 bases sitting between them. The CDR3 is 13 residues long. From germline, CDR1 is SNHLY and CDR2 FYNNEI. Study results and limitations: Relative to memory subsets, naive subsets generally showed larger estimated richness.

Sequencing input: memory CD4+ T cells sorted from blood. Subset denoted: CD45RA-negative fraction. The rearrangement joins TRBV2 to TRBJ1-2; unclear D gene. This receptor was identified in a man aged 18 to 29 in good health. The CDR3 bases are TGTGCCAGCAGCGTCAGTGAAGTCTATGGCTACACCTTC. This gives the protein CASSVSEVYGYTF.